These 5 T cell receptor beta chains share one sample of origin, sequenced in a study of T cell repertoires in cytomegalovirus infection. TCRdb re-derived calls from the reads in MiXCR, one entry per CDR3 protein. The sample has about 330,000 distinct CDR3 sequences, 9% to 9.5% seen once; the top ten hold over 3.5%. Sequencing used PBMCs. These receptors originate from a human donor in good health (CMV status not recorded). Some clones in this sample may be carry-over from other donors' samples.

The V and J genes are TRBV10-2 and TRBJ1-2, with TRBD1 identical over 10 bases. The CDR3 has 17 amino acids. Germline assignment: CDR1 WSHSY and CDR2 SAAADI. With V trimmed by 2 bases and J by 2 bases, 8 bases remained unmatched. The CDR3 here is CASSERGTGVGNYGYTF. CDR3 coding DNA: TGCGCCAGCAGTGAGAGAGGGACAGGGGTAGGAAACTATGGCTACACCTTC.

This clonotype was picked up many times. The CDR3 DNA follows: TGCAGTGCTAGGGTCGGGGCGGGAGCGGCCCACGAGCAGTACTTC. It specifies CSARVGAGAAHEQYF. V and J are TRBV20-1 and TRBJ2-7; TRBD2 agrees at 7 bases. Germline values: CDR1 DFQATT, CDR2 SNEGSKA (reference sequence). V was pared by 3 bases and J by 5 bases, with 13 bases of the junction left unmatched. The CDR3 consists of 15 residues.

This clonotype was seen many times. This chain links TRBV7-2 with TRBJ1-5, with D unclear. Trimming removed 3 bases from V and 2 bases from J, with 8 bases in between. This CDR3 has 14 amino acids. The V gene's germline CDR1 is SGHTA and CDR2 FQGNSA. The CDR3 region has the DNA TGTGCCAGCAGCTTTGAGTATCGCAATCAGCCCCAGCATTTT. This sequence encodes CASSFEYRNQPQHF.

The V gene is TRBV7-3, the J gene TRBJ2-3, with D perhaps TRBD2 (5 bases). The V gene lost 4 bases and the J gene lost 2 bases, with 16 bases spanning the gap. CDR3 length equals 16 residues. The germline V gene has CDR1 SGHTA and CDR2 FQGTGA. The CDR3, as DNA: TGTGCCAGCAGCTCTCAGCCCGGACTTGCCACAGATACGCAGTATTTT. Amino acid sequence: CASSSQPGLATDTQYF.

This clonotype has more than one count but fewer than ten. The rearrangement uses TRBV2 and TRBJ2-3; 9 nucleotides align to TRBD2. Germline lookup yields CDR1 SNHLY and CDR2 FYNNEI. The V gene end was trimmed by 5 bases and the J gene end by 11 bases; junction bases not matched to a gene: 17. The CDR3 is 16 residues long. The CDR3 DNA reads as TGTGCCAGCAGTCCTAGGGGGACTAGCCCCATGGGGAAGCAGTATTTT. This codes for CASSPRGTSPMGKQYF.